Listed here are 13 T cell receptor beta chains from one sample, sequenced in a study of regulatory T cells in long-lasting Graves disease. Relying on iRepertoire HTBI primers and Arm-PCR of CDR3 regions, the team built TCR beta libraries. TCRdb redid the calling of the multiplex PCR reads with MiXCR, one entry per CDR3 protein. The sample includes around 420,000 distinct CDR3 sequences, over 14% of them seen just once. Time point meaning: newly diagnosed GD, antithyroid drugs for less than 3 months. After RNA was extracted from PBMCs, the TCR library was made from it. These same records also appear under a second study, on T cells in Graves' hyperthyroidism and ophthalmopathy.

The sequencing here drew on peripheral blood mononuclear cells (PBMCs), taken at new diagnosis, from a patient treated with antithyroid drugs. The receptors were sampled from a woman aged 40 to 50 with Graves disease.

This clonotype was seen only a few times. The chain carries TRBV6-1 and TRBJ2-7; 8 bases line up with TRBD2. The CDR3 length is 14 residues. With V trimmed by 6 bases and J by 4 bases, 8 bases remained unmatched. Germline V gives CDR1 MNHNS, CDR2 SASEGT. The CDR3 DNA reads as TGTGCCAGCAGAATTAGCGGGACGAGTTACGAGCAGTACTTC. As protein: CASRISGTSYEQYF.

Of note for this clonotype: With a much larger clone just one base away, this may be a read error. The chain is built from TRBV28 and TRBJ1-6; unclear D gene. CDR3 length: 13 residues. Germline V gives CDR1 MDHEN, CDR2 SYDVKM. The CDR3 region is CASSHSNNSPLRF. DNA of the CDR3: TGTGCCAGCAGCCACAGCAATAATTCACCCCTCCGCTTT.

The V gene is TRBV6-2 or TRBV6-3, the J gene TRBJ1-3; weak D call: TRBD1 (6 bases). Germline CDR1 and CDR2: MNHEY and SVGEGT. The CDR3 covers 16 residues. Between the trimmed V and J ends, which lost 1 base and 2 bases, there was a span of 12 bases. CDR3 DNA sequence: TGTGCCAGCAGTTACTACCGGGGGCTCACTGGAAACACCATATATTTT. Its translation is CASSYYRGLTGNTIYF.

This clonotype occurred many times. V and J are TRBV12-3 or TRBV12-4 and TRBJ2-1; 10 bases are a match to TRBD2. The CDR3 has 13 residues. Trimming removed 6 bases from V and 9 bases from J; junction bases left unmatched: 5. CDR3 DNA: TGTGCCAGCAGGTCCGGGACTAGCGTTGAGCAGTTCTTC. Amino acid sequence: CASRSGTSVEQFF.

The rearrangement uses TRBV12-3 or TRBV12-4 and TRBJ2-5, with D perhaps TRBD2 (5 bases). Trimming removed 5 bases from V and 9 bases from J, with 13 bases in between. The CDR3 extends over 12 amino acids. As DNA, the CDR3 is TGTGCCAGCAGTGAGGGTCCCTGGTCCCAGTACTTC. It specifies CASSEGPWSQYF.

This clonotype was observed a few times. V gene TRBV4-2 combines with J gene TRBJ2-7; 12 bases fit TRBD2. The trim removed 0 bases at V and 5 bases at J, leaving 5 bases unmatched. The CDR3 sequence is 16 residues long. Germline values: CDR1 LGHNA, CDR2 YNFKEQ. CDR3 protein: CASSQDRLAGAHEQYF. CDR3 DNA sequence: TGTGCCAGCAGCCAAGATAGACTAGCGGGAGCCCACGAGCAGTACTTC.

This clonotype was seen just once. The CDR3 ends on some other residue instead of the conserved phenylalanine or tryptophan, so this is likely a read error. This chain joins TRBV15 and TRBJ2-7; TRBD1 matches 8 bases. Germline CDR1 reads LNHNV; CDR2 reads YYDKDF (reference sequence). The CDR3 loop spans 15 amino acids. Unmatched junction bases numbered 7, after V lost 4 bases and J lost 2 bases. CDR3 in DNA: TGTGCCACCAGCACCCCCGGACAGGGAACCTACGAGCAGTACCTC. This gives the protein CATSTPGQGTYEQYL.

This clonotype was observed many times. The rearrangement uses TRBV28 and TRBJ1-5; a weak D match, TRBD1 (5 bases). V shed 4 bases and J shed 10 bases, with 11 bases lying between them. The germline V gene has CDR1 MDHEN and CDR2 SYDVKM. The CDR3 extends over 12 amino acids. The CDR3 nucleotides are TGTGCCAGCAGTTCGACAGAGGCTCCCCAGCATTTT. Encoded protein: CASSSTEAPQHF.

This clonotype was seen repeatedly, ten times or more. The chain uses TRBV2 and TRBJ1-2, with a weak D call TRBD1 (6 bases). The V gene lost 7 bases and the J gene lost 7 bases, with 22 bases spanning the gap. In germline, CDR1 is SNHLY, CDR2 FYNNEI. The CDR3 extends over 15 amino acids. CDR3 nucleotide sequence: TGTGCCAGCAACATGGAGAGAGCTGTGGGGGCTGGCTACACCTTC. As protein: CASNMERAVGAGYTF.

This clonotype was detected ten times or more. This CDR3 reads CASRPPLGAGGPAETQYF. The CDR3 DNA sequence: TGTGCCAGCCGGCCCCCTCTTGGGGCGGGAGGGCCTGCGGAGACCCAGTACTTC. The chain has TRBV27 and TRBJ2-5; 9 nucleotides match TRBD2. Germline loops: CDR1 MNHEY, CDR2 SMNVEV (reference sequence). This CDR3 is built from 18 residues. The J segment lost 5 bases and the V segment lost 8 bases, leaving 21 bases of the junction unmatched.

At least ten counts were recorded for this clonotype. This chain links TRBV11-3 with TRBJ2-5; 12 nucleotides align to TRBD2. Trimming removed 5 bases from V and 2 bases from J; junction bases left unmatched: 12. The CDR3 consists of 18 residues. Looked up from germline, CDR1 is SGHNT and CDR2 is YENEEA. The CDR3 loop reads CASSPTFGTSGLQETQYF. CDR3 DNA sequence: TGTGCCAGCAGCCCTACCTTCGGGACTAGCGGGCTTCAAGAGACCCAGTACTTC.

At least ten counts were recorded for this clonotype. This chain joins TRBV5-1 and TRBJ2-1; a possible D gene is TRBD1 (6 bases). Trimming shortened V by 0 bases and J by 2 bases, and 9 bases separated the two germline ends. CDR3 length: 15 residues. CDR1 and CDR2 from the germline V gene are SGHRS and YFSETQ. The CDR3 loop is CASSLVEGAYNEQFF. The CDR3 nucleotides read TGCGCCAGCAGCTTGGTCGAGGGGGCCTACAATGAGCAGTTCTTC. The full variable domain, its missing parts supplied by reference TRBV5-1 and TRBJ2-1, is KAGVTQTPRYLIKTRGQQVTLSCSPISGHRSVSWYQQTPGQGLQFLFEYFSETQRNKGNFPGRFSGRQFSNSRSEMNVSTLELGDSALYLCASSLVEGAYNEQFFGPGTRLTVL.

This clonotype has ten or more counts. The chain combines TRBV2 with TRBJ1-5; maybe TRBD1 (5 bases). Trimming stripped 0 bases from V and 5 bases from J, with 14 bases between. Per germline, CDR1 SNHLY and CDR2 FYNNEI. The CDR3 contains 16 residues. Here the CDR3 reads CASSEAQGTGYQPQHF. CDR3 in DNA: TGTGCCAGCAGTGAAGCGCAGGGAACGGGGTATCAGCCCCAGCATTTT.